This TCR beta chain was profiled in a study of radiotherapy plus CTLA-4 blockade in lung cancer. Study in general: Objective responses occurred in 18% of patients; around 30% had disease control. Overall study results and limits: Early blood T cell clone dynamics reportedly forecast response best, with interferon-beta.

Sequenced by immunoSEQ multiplex PCR; TCRdb stores in-frame clones only, minus some. The sample lists tens of thousands of clones; roughly 76% were seen once. The sample holds a few counts of this clone. Its target is unknown. This TCR came from a human donor with non-small cell lung cancer who had stable disease on radiotherapy plus ipilimumab. The sequencing here drew on peripheral blood, taken from a patient treated with radiotherapy plus ipilimumab.

CDR3 nucleotides: TGTGCCAGTAGACCGACACTTACGACTGAAAAACTGTTTTTT. Its protein is CASRPTLTTEKLFF. The chain has TRBV19 and TRBJ1-4, with D unclear. The germline V and J ends were trimmed by 6 bases and 7 bases, with 15 bases remaining between them. The CDR3 contains 14 residues. CDR1 and CDR2 (germline): LNHDA, SQIVND (reference sequence).